This is a list of T cell receptor beta chains from one sample in a study of beta chain bispecific antibodies for T cell cancers. TCRdb analysed the 5' RACE reads with MiXCR anew, one entry per CDR3 protein. The sample shows more than 20,000 distinct CDR3 sequences, about 2% of them seen only once. Their specific antigens are unknown. Sequenced here: healthy donor T cells cultured with leukemia cells, sampled from a culture containing a bispecific antibody targeting TCR Vbeta12. Receptors originate from a human donor in good health. Some clones in this sample may be carry-over from other donors' samples. Both conserved end residues are part of each CDR3. Clone size is not always given. Where it is, it says once, few, many or a class for expanded clones.

V gene,clone size,CDR3 length,CDR3 protein
TRBV10-3,medium-sized,17,CAISGPPGAQTNYGYTF
TRBV5-1,many,16,CVSSLGAVSSYNEQFF
TRBV5-6,many,15,CASSFSGGVGDTQYF
TRBV20-1,many,11,CSASVRGGYTF
TRBV30,many,13,CAWRAQFGQPQHF
TRBV2,many,13,CASNPGGLYEQYF
TRBV18,few,13,CASSRGGNTEAFF
TRBV6-1,many,19,CASSSTSGGLFSYDNEQFF
TRBV3-1,many,15,CASSQEVGYQETQYF
TRBV20-1,many,19,CSARQAGTGGTYSNQPQHF
TRBV3-1,many,14,CASSPMGINQPQHF
TRBV27,many,14,CASSLGTGVNEQFF
TRBV27,many,13,CASSPQGYYGYTF
TRBV5-1,many,15,CASSLASGGTDTQYF
TRBV9,many,16,CASSVGAGGSDTEAFF
TRBV19,many,13,CASRSGVNTEAFF
TRBV20-1,many,15,CSANRDRGFGETQYF
TRBV9,many,13,CASSDPGRLEAFF
TRBV4-1,many,15,CASSQDSKQTYEQYF
TRBV5-1,many,13,CASSQQGGTEAFF
TRBV20-1,medium-sized,16,CSARDLAGGIDDTQYF
TRBV7-6,many,14,CASSLAGGSDTQYF
TRBV2,many,14,CASSLDSPGETQYF
TRBV6-1,many,15,CASSVFSQGTDTQYF
TRBV2,many,14,CASSGGQKNTEAFF
TRBV5-1,many,13,CASRDQGSTEAFF
TRBV10-2,many,15,CASSENRWQGRELFF
TRBV5-1,many,14,CASSLWVFQETQYF
TRBV4-1,many,13,CASSWPGTDTQYF
TRBV19,many,14,CASSIGPENTEAFF
TRBV3-1,-,16,CASSQDRPGWGNIQYF
TRBV20-1,many,16,CSARDRRHFATGELFF
TRBV28,many,15,CASTLMGEGTDTQYF
TRBV7-8,many,15,CASSLMGSDVDEQFF
TRBV10-3,few,16,CAISEDSEGGNQPQHF
TRBV27,many,14,CASSSLQGIHEQYF
TRBV20-1,medium-sized,13,CSAREPVLYGYTF
TRBV4-2,many,14,CASSPPSVMRKLFF
TRBV7-2,many,19,CASSPKVSGLAGGYNEQFF
TRBV29-1,few,13,CSVNGIRSDGYTF
TRBV9,many,15,CASSVIGGGLNEQFF
TRBV29-1,-,16,CSVKPYPGLPADTQYF
TRBV7-9,many,13,CASSLAEGNEQFF
TRBV9,many,15,CASSVGGGPFNEQFF
TRBV28,few,12,CASSQGDWGYTF
TRBV9,many,14,CASSVNRGQGEQYF
TRBV2,many,17,CASSGEGTGASTDTQYF
TRBV20-1,many,16,CSARDTGGFMNTEAFF